This T cell receptor (beta chain) was retrieved from a study of CD8 T cells in ankylosing spondylitis (dated by TCRdb to about 2017). Looking at the study overall: T cell receptor beta repertoires were profiled in healthy donors and ankylosing spondylitis patients so that disease-linked TCR variants could be found. Peripheral blood samples were taken, and synovial fluid was additionally collected from ankylosing spondylitis patients. The full study cohort was made up of 25 ankylosing spondylitis patients and approximately 100 healthy donors. Results the study describes overall, beyond this receptor: Blood from ankylosing spondylitis patients appeared to be characterized by a TCR beta motif composed of several highly homologous amino acid variants. Significant enrichment of the disease-linked clones was reported in matched synovial fluid samples from ankylosing spondylitis patients. Some motif variants were previously reported in synovial fluid and blood of reactive arthritis patients, suggesting common disease-initiation mechanisms. A CD8+ phenotype was shown by the disease-linked clones, which were found at relatively low frequencies in peripheral blood.

Instrument used: Illumina HiSeq 2500. Quantitative 5'-RACE with molecular barcodes was the method used to prepare the TCR beta libraries. In the authors' own workflow: A new computational method based on a probabilistic model of VDJ rearrangement was used to identify disease-linked TCR variants. TCRdb cleaned the public reads at Q25 with fastp, built clones with MiXCR and kept in-frame beta chains. When rows share a CDR3 protein, they turn into one entry using the most common DNA and genes. The V and J calls here are based on TCRdb, not the publication. This sample holds about 240,000 distinct CDR3 sequences; 10% were observed only once. Around 3% of the sample is taken by the ten largest. CDR1 and CDR2 (DFQATT, SNEGSKA) derive from the germline V gene (reference sequence). V lost 5 bases and J lost 6 bases; the stretch between them is 16 bases long. Its CDR3 holds 13 amino acids, cysteine through phenylalanine. The retained sequence is limited to the CDR3, 39 bases, with the frame set at the first base.

Ten or more counts support this clonotype. This clone's antigen is unknown. One base away there is no much larger clone; base qualities are not given. The TCR sequence derives from a male donor with ankylosing spondylitis or in good health (not recorded which). The chain is made from TRBV20-1 and TRBJ1-1, with the identity of the D gene unclear. The sequenced material came from blood, either unsorted or a sorted T cell fraction (not recorded which). The DNA sequence reads TGCAGTGCTCCCGACGGAGATCCACCTGAAGCTTTCTTT. Its protein product is CSAPDGDPPEAFF.